The TCR beta chain described here comes from a study of cytomegalovirus exposure and HLA in healthy donors. PCR was performed using 60 Vbeta and 13 Jbeta primers. Using immunoSEQ multiplex PCR, the repertoire was profiled, and TCRdb retains in-frame clones only, with some absent. The data show approximately 70,000 clones, about 74% seen once. Germline V CDR1 and CDR2: MNHNY, SVGAGI (reference sequence). V dropped 5 bases and J dropped 6; count of bases not matched to a gene: 7. There are 15 residues in the CDR3. This chain uses TRBV6-6 with TRBJ2-2, with 9 bases that match TRBD2. The source of this sequence is a human donor in good health. The sample was PBMCs. CDR3 in DNA: TGTGCCAGCAGTATGAATAGCGGGAGTCCCGGGGAGCTGTTTTTT. Translation gives CASSMNSGSPGELFF.